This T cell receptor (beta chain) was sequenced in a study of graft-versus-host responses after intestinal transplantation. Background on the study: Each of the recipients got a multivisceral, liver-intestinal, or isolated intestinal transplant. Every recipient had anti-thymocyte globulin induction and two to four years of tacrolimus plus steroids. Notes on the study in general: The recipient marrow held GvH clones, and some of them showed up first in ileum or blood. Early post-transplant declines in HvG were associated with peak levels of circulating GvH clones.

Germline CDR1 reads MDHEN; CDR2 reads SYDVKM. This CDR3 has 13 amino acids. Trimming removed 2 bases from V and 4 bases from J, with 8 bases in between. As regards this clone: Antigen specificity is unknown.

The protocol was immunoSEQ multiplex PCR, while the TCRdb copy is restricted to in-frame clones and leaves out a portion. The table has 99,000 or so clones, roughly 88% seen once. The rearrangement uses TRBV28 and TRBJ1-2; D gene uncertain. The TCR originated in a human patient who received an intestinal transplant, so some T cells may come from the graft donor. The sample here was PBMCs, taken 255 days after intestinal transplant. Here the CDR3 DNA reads TGTGCCAGCAGTTTAGGAAAGAGCTATGGCTACACCTTC. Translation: CASSLGKSYGYTF.